This paragraph reports one TCR beta chain. What it recognizes is unknown. This sample is part of a study of CD8+ T cells in alopecia areata. In each case, RNA was isolated and then reverse transcribed into cDNA as the sequencing template. This table comes from immunoSEQ multiplex PCR, and its TCRdb copy is limited to in-frame clones, with some not included. The profile shows some 82,000 clones, roughly half of them singletons. CDR1 and CDR2 (germline): SGHNT, YYREEE (reference sequence). The CDR3 extends over 14 amino acids. With V trimmed by 3 bases and J by 8 bases, 10 bases remained unmatched. Study outcomes and limitations: Higher clonality and more expanded CD8+ clones appeared in lesional than normal scalp. Resident alphabeta T cells of normal skin are also sequenced in scalp samples.

It was from alopecia areata patients that lesional scalp punch biopsies and peripheral blood were collected. Sorting from PBMCs produced CD4+ and CD8+ T cells. The genes are TRBV5-4 and TRBJ1-1; 7 nucleotides line up with TRBD1. Sequenced sample: NKG2D-high CD8+ T cells sorted from blood. The sequence was obtained from a human donor with alopecia areata. The CDR3 spells CASSSYPDRIEAFF. DNA of the CDR3: TGTGCCAGCAGCTCCTATCCGGACAGGATAGAAGCTTTCTTT. The variable domain in full, with the rest retrieved from reference TRBV5-4 and TRBJ1-1, is ETGVTQSPTHLIKTRGQQVTLRCSSQSGHNTVSWYQQALGQGPQFIFQYYREEENGRGNFPPRFSGLQFPNYSSELNVNALELDDSALYLCASSSYPDRIEAFFGQGTRLTVV.